This paragraph reports one T cell receptor beta chain. The data were taken from a study of blood T cell repertoires in COVID-19. Looking at the study overall: Samples of COVID-19 (acute and convalescent) were obtained from the United States, Italy and Spain. The analysed material was cDNA or gDNA that came from T cells, B-cell-depleted T cells, or PBMCs.

The CDR3 length is 16 residues. V lost 2 bases and J lost 6, with 18 bases in between. Germline V lookup: CDR1 SGDLS, CDR2 YYNGEE. Authors' analysis steps: Nucleated cell counts were estimated from reference gene primer amplification. Some clones are missing from TCRdb's copy, which holds only in-frame ones; the method was immunoSEQ multiplex PCR. The V and J calls and clone size are taken from that table; D and trimming were inferred from the DNA. The sample records more than 250,000 clones, 80% to 90% being singletons. The sequence derives from a man over 45 with active or convalescent COVID-19. J is TRBJ2-1 and V is TRBV9, with TRBD1 as a possible D gene (6 bases). Sequencing used peripheral blood. The CDR3 DNA reads as TGTGCCAGCAGCGTGAGAGGGGGAGTCGGCAGCAATGAGCAGTTCTTC. Translated: CASSVRGGVGSNEQFF.